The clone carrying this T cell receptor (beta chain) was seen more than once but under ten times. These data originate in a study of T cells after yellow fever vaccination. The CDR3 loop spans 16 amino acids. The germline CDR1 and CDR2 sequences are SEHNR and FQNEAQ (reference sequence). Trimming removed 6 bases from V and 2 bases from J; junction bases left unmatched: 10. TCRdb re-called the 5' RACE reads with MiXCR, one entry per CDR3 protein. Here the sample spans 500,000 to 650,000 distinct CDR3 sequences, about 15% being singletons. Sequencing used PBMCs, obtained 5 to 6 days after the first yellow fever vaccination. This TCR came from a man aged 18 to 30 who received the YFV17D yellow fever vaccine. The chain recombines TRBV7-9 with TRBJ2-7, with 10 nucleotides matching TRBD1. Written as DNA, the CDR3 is TGTGCCAGCAGTCGACCCGACAGGGGGCAAACCTACGAGCAGTACGTC. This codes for CASSRPDRGQTYEQYV.